A single sample is the source of the 14 T cell receptor beta chains below, sequenced in a study of T cells in Graves' hyperthyroidism and ophthalmopathy. TCR beta CDR3 regions were amplified from RNA transcripts. Researchers ran a first-round RT-PCR on the TCR CDR3 using the HTBI primer set. TCRdb redid the calling of the multiplex PCR reads with MiXCR, one entry per CDR3 protein. The table lists under 400,000 distinct CDR3 sequences, 15% to 20% of them singletons. Source material: blood. These receptors were collected from a woman aged 45-59 years with Graves' hyperthyroidism.

The chain recombines TRBV30 with TRBJ2-2, with TRBD2 identical over 7 bases. Germline V lookup: CDR1 GTSNPN, CDR2 SVGIG (reference sequence). Germline trimming cut 0 bases from V and 6 bases from J; bases unmatched to any gene: 1. The CDR3 consists of 13 residues. The CDR3 nucleotides read TGTGCCTGGAGTGTCGGACTAGCCGGGGAGCTGTTTTTT. It yields the protein CAWSVGLAGELFF. Based on the CDR3 plus reference TRBV30 and TRBJ2-2, the full variable domain is SQTIHQWPATLVQPVGSPLSLECTVEGTSNPNLYWYRQAAGRGLQLLFYSVGIGQISSEVPQNLSASRPQDRQFILSSKKLLLSDSGFYLCAWSVGLAGELFFGEGSRLTVL.

This clonotype was counted ten times or more. The chain combines TRBV30 with TRBJ2-2; TRBD1 might be the D (7 bases). The CDR3 consists of 13 residues. Germline CDR1 is GTSNPN and CDR2 is SVGIG (reference sequence). With 3 bases removed from V and 8 bases from J, the gap between germline ends came to 13 bases. The CDR3 loop is CAWSTGAGGELFF. CDR3 in DNA: TGTGCCTGGAGCACAGGGGCGGGAGGGGAGCTGTTTTTT.

This clonotype was counted once. This chain uses TRBV11-2 with TRBJ1-5; D is unresolved. The CDR3 contains 13 residues. CDR1 and CDR2 (germline): SGHAT, FQNNGV. Trimming cost V 1 base and J 6 bases, with 7 bases left between them. CDR3 in DNA: TGTGCCAGCAGCTTAGCCACGGGTCAGCCCCAGCATTTT. Protein sequence: CASSLATGQPQHF.

This clonotype has just a few counts. The J gene is TRBJ2-7, the V gene TRBV6-2 or TRBV6-3; a possible D gene is TRBD1 (6 bases). The V end lost 6 bases, the J end lost 4 bases, and 16 bases lay between the germline ends. Per germline, CDR1 MNHEY and CDR2 SVGEGT. This CDR3 comprises 14 residues. Written as DNA, the CDR3 is TGTGCCAGCAGAATTCAGGGGATAGGTTACGAGCAGTACTTC. This translates into CASRIQGIGYEQYF.

This clonotype was counted ten times or more. The chain links TRBV6-1 to TRBJ2-2, with TRBD1 identical over 9 bases. Germline assignment: CDR1 MNHNS and CDR2 SASEGT. This CDR3 region has 16 residues. V shed 0 bases and J 7 bases; nucleotides not matched to a gene: 6. CDR3 region: CASSEAAGQGHGELFF. Written as DNA, the CDR3 is TGTGCCAGCAGTGAAGCAGCCGGACAGGGGCACGGGGAGCTGTTTTTT.

This clonotype occurred many times. The chain links TRBV18 to TRBJ2-3, with 7 bases that match TRBD1. The CDR3 runs to 15 residues. Germline V gene data show CDR1 as KGHSH and CDR2 as LQKENI. Unmatched junction bases numbered 6, after V lost 0 bases and J lost 6 bases. The CDR3 region has the DNA TGTGCCAGCTCACCACCTTACAGGGGAGCGGATACGCAGTATTTT. It codes for CASSPPYRGADTQYF.

This sequence joins TRBV9 and TRBJ1-5; TRBD1 is a possible D gene (5 bases). CDR1 SGDLS and CDR2 YYNGEE come from the germline V gene. The CDR3 has 14 amino acids. The germline V and J ends were trimmed by 4 bases and 0 bases, with 8 bases remaining between them. DNA of the CDR3: TGTGCCAGCAGCACAGGTGGTAGCAATCAGCCCCAGCATTTT. The encoded protein is CASSTGGSNQPQHF.

The V and J genes are TRBV7-2 and TRBJ2-7; 9 nucleotides align to TRBD2. This CDR3 region has 15 residues. V dropped 2 bases and J dropped 4; count of bases not matched to a gene: 6. Germline V lookup: CDR1 SGHTA, CDR2 FQGNSA. The CDR3 coding sequence is TGTGCCAGCAGCTTACTTAGCGGGAGCAGGTACGAGCAGTACTTC. It codes for CASSLLSGSRYEQYF.

Turning to this clonotype: This may arise from a read error, as a much more abundant clone is one base away. The chain has TRBV12-3 or TRBV12-4 and TRBJ1-4; D not resolved. The CDR3 loop spans 14 amino acids. CDR3 in amino acids: CASSTQMVVEKPFF. The CDR3 DNA follows: TGTGCCAGCAGTACCCAGATGGTAGTTGAAAAACCGTTTTTT.

This clonotype occurred many times. V gene TRBV20-1 combines with J gene TRBJ2-1, with a possible D match to TRBD1 (5 bases). This CDR3 spans 11 amino acids. V lost 8 bases, J lost 4 bases, and 9 bases lay in between. The germline CDR1 and CDR2 sequences are DFQATT and SNEGSKA (reference sequence). The CDR3: CSLTEYNEQFF. The CDR3, as DNA: TGCAGTCTGACAGAATACAATGAGCAGTTCTTC.

The V and J genes are TRBV29-1 and TRBJ2-5; 8 nucleotides align to TRBD2. V was clipped by 1 base and J by 3 bases; unmatched bases: 4. Germline V gene data show CDR1 as SQVTM and CDR2 as ANQGSEA. The CDR3 runs 14 residues. The CDR3 DNA reads TGCAGCGTTGAAGGACTAGCGAAAGAAGAGACCCAGTACTTC. This gives the protein CSVEGLAKEETQYF.

V and J are TRBV4-2 and TRBJ2-1; 9 bases match TRBD2. Per the germline V gene, CDR1 is LGHNA and CDR2 is YNFKEQ. CDR3 size: 16 residues. The V and J ends lost 2 bases and 3 bases, in that order; junction bases with no gene match: 5. The CDR3 is CASSQSSGGHYNEQFF. CDR3 DNA sequence: TGTGCCAGCAGCCAATCCAGCGGGGGGCACTACAATGAGCAGTTCTTC.

The sample holds many counts of this clonotype. The CDR3 protein is CASSLDGGTTYEQYF. The CDR3 DNA reads as TGTGCCAGCAGCTTAGATGGGGGGACCACCTACGAGCAGTACTTC. The chain uses TRBV7-6 and TRBJ2-7; perhaps TRBD2 as D (6 bases). Germline CDR1 and CDR2: SGHVS and FNYEAQ. Trimming removed 1 base at V and 2 bases at J, with 12 bases between. The CDR3 loop spans 15 amino acids. The full variable domain, with the rest looked up from reference TRBV7-6 and TRBJ2-7, is GAGVSQSPRYKVTKRGQDVALRCDPISGHVSLYWYRQALGQGPEFLTYFNYEAQQDKSGLPNDRFSAERPEGSISTLTIQRTEQRDSAMYRCASSLDGGTTYEQYFGPGTRLTVT.

There are many counts of this clonotype. This sequence joins TRBV6-1 and TRBJ2-7, with a possible D match to TRBD2 (5 bases). V lost 2 bases, J lost 0 bases, and 11 bases lay in between. Germline CDR1 and CDR2: MNHNS and SASEGT. The CDR3 runs 15 residues. CDR3 sequence: CASSERADSSYEQYF. CDR3 nucleotides: TGTGCCAGCAGTGAAAGGGCGGACTCCTCCTACGAGCAGTACTTC.